This TCR beta chain comes out of a study of blood T cells in healthy people across ages (dated by TCRdb to about 2015). Broadly, across the study: In model experiments, template switching captured about one uniquely barcoded TCR beta cDNA molecule for every two T cells. Age-related changes in TCR beta repertoire diversity were measured in the study by deep sequencing normalized with unique cDNA molecular identifiers. Four age groups were formed from the donors: young (average approximately 15 years), middle-aged (approximately 40), aged (around 68) and long-lived (roughly 81). To avoid experimental bias, donors of different ages were randomly spread across the sequencing lanes. For two donors (one aged 18 to 30 and one aged 80 or older), the study analyzed two additional independent replicas of 1 million unique cDNA reads from the same blood draw. The research as a whole found: Bulk unsorted PBMC profiling prevented conclusive comparison of naive and antigen-experienced compartments. Total diversity estimates from one million sequenced T cells were considered lower bounds and underestimates. Donor CMV infection status was unknown, potentially confounding age-related changes in expanded clonotypes. Compared with the aged group, the long-lived group had more naive CD4+ T cells, fewer expanded clones and increased TCR diversity, a pattern suggesting age selection. There was a strong correlation between observed TCR beta diversity and the percentage of naive T cells measured by flow cytometry. As age increased, observed TCR beta diversity per million T cells dropped in a roughly linear way, and a significant reduction was already evident by age about 36.

In this sample, this clonotype turned up a few times. Its antigen is not yet known. Nothing much larger sits one base from this clone, and base qualities are not available. The donors were about 40 Caucasian individuals from Russia, aged 6 to 90 years, who were systemically healthy. Approximately 10 milliliters of peripheral blood were collected from each donor into EDTA-treated Vacutainer tubes. PBMCs were isolated by Ficoll-Paque density-gradient centrifugation, with at least 6 million obtained per sample. Trizol reagent was used to extract total RNA from PBMCs, with at least 6 micrograms per sample. Naive CD45RAhigh/CD27high T cell percentages were measured by flow cytometry on a PBMC aliquot from every donor. The library was prepared using 5' RACE. TCRdb names Illumina HiSeq 2500 as the instrument used. A second PCR of about 7 to 12 cycles was run with a J-beta primer mix and a sample-barcoded 5' primer. A template-switch 5' adaptor carrying 12 random nucleotides introduced a unique molecular identifier onto each TCR beta cDNA molecule. Each sample yielded at least 2.5 million CDR3-containing paired-end reads. All of the RNA was converted into first-strand cDNA using the Mint cDNA synthesis kit, with a TRBC-specific oligonucleotide serving as the primer. Following uracil-DNA glycosylase treatment, all cDNA underwent a first 18-cycle PCR with the universal primers M1SS and BC2_uni_R. Turning to the authors' computational methods: For normalization, 1 million high-quality reads, each with a distinct molecular identifier, were randomly selected from each sample. Instead of being binned into consensus sequences, reads that shared molecular identifiers were thrown out. MiTCR, with a Q25 quality threshold and the strictest error-elimination algorithm, was used for CDR3 identification, clonotype clustering and error correction. Lower-bound total TCR beta diversity was estimated with a nonparametric unseen species model using Euler transformation. In TCRdb, the public reads were trimmed at Q25 with fastp and aligned with MiXCR, with productive beta chains retained. Rows with a matching CDR3 protein are joined into one entry that keeps the most common DNA and genes. V and J calls and clone size were set by TCRdb, not the authors. The sample profile shows over 1,500,000 distinct CDR3 sequences; around half of them were found once. The top ten hold 2.1% of the sample.

The CDR3 goes from the cysteine to the phenylalanine over 14 residues. The kept DNA is CDR3 alone, 42 bases in frame from the first base. The V end loses 2 bases and the J end loses 0 bases, and a stretch of 8 bases separates them. According to the germline V gene (reference sequence), CDR1 reads LGHDT and CDR2 reads YNNKEL. This clonotype originated in a woman between 40 and 55 years old in good health. Source material: blood. This chain is built from TRBV3-1 and TRBJ2-7, with TRBD2 tentatively as D gene (6 bases match). The DNA sequence follows: TGTGCCAGCAGCCAATGGCGGGACTCCTACGAGCAGTACTTC. Its coded protein is CASSQWRDSYEQYF.